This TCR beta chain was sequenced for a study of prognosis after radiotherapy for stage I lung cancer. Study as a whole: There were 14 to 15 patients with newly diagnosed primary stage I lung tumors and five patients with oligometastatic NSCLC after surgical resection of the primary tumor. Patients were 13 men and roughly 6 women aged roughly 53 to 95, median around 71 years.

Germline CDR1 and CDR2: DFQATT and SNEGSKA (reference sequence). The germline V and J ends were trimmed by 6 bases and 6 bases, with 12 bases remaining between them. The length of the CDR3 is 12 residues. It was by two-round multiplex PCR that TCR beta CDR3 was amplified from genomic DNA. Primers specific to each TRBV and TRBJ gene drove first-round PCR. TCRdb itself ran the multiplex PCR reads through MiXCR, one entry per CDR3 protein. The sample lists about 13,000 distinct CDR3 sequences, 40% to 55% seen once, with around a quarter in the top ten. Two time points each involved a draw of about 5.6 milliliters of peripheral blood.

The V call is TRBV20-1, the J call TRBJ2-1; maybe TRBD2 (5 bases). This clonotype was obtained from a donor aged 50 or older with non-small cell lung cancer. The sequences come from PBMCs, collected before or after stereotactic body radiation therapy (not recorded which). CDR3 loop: CSAENRGNEQFF. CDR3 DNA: TGCAGTGCAGAAAACCGGGGCAATGAGCAGTTCTTC.